Described below is a single TCR beta chain sequence and its context. The CDR3 extends over 14 amino acids. Trimming removed 5 bases from V and 5 bases from J, with 14 bases in between. Germline V gives CDR1 SEHNR, CDR2 FQNEAQ (reference sequence). This record belongs to a study of cytomegalovirus exposure and HLA in healthy donors. Here immunoSEQ multiplex PCR was the method, and the copy in TCRdb shows in-frame clones only, minus some. The data show tens of thousands of clones, approximately 94% seen once. The validation cohort, a group of roughly 120 subjects, included the donors and was separate from the roughly 670-subject first cohort.

The sample consisted of PBMCs. The chain links TRBV7-9 to TRBJ2-3; D uncertain. The source of this sequence is a man aged 18 to 30 in good health and CMV-seropositive. CDR3 DNA sequence: TGTGCCAGCAGCCTCGCCCCCACGGTAGATACGCAGTATTTT. Amino acids: CASSLAPTVDTQYF.